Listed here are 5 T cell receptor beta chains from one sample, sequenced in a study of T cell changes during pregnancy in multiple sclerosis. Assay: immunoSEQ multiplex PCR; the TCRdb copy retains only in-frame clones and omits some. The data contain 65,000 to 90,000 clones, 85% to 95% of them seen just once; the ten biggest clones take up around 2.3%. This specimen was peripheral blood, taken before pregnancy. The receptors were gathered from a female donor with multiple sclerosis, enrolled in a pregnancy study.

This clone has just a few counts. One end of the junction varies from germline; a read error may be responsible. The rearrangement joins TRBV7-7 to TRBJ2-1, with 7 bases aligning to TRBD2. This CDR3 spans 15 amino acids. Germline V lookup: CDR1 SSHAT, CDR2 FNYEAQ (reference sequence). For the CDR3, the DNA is TGTGCTAGCAGCCCGGGACTACGAGAGTTCAATGAGCAGTTCTTC. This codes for CASSPGLREFNEQFF.

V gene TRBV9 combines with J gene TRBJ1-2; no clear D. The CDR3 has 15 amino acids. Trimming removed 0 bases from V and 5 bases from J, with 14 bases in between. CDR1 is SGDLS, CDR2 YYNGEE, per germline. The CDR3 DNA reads TGTGCCAGCAGCGTAGCCGAGCCGGGTTGGTATGGCTACACCTTC. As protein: CASSVAEPGWYGYTF.

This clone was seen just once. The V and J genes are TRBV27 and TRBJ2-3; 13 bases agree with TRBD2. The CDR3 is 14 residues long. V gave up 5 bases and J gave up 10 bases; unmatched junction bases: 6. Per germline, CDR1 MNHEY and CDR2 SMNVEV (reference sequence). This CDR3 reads CASSAGLAGASQYF. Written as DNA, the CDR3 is TGTGCCAGCAGTGCCGGACTAGCGGGAGCATCGCAGTATTTT.

The CDR3 region is CASSLEATIEAFF. The CDR3 DNA is TGTGCCAGCAGCTTGGAAGCAACTATTGAAGCTTTCTTT. The chain combines TRBV5-5 with TRBJ1-1; D is ambiguous. CDR1 and CDR2 from the germline V gene are SGHKS and YYEKEE (reference sequence). V was shortened by 0 bases and J by 7 bases, with 10 bases between the two germline ends. The length of the CDR3 is 13 residues.

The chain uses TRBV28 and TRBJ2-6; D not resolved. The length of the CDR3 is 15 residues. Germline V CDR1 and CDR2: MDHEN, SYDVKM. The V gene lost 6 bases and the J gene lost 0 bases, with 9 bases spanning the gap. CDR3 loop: CASRSRSSGANVLTF. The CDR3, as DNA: TGTGCCAGCAGAAGCCGGTCCTCTGGGGCCAACGTCCTGACTTTC.